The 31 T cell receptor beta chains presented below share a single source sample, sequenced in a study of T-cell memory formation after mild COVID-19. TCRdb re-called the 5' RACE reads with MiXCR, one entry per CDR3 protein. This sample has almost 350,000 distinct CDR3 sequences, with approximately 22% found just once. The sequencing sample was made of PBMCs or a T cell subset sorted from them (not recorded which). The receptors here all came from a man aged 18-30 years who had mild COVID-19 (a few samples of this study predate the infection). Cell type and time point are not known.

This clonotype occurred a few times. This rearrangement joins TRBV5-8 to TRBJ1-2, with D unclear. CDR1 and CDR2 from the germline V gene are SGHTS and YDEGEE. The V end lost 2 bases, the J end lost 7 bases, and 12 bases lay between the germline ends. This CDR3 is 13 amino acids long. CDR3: CASSFRDPGGYTF. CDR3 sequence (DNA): TGTGCCAGCAGCTTTAGAGATCCGGGTGGCTACACCTTC.

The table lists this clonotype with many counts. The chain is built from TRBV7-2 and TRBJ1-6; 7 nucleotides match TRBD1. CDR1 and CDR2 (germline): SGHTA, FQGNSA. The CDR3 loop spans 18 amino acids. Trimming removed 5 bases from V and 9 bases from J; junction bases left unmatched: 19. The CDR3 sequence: CASSRNLLQTGSVSPLHF. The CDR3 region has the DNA TGTGCCAGCAGCCGAAACCTCCTACAGACAGGGTCCGTTTCACCCCTCCACTTT.

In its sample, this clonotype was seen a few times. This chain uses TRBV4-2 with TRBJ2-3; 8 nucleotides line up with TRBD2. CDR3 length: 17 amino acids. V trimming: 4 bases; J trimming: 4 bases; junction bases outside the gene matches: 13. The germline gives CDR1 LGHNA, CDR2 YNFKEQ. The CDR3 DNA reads TGTGCCAGCAGCCGCGACCCAACTAGCGGCGGAGCAGATACGCAGTATTTT. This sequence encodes CASSRDPTSGGADTQYF.

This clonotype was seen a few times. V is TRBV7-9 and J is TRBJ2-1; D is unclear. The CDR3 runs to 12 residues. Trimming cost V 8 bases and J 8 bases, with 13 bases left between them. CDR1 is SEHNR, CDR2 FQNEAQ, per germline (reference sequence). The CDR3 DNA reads TGTGCCAGCGAAGTGGTGGCCGATGAGCAGTTCTTC. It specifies CASEVVADEQFF.

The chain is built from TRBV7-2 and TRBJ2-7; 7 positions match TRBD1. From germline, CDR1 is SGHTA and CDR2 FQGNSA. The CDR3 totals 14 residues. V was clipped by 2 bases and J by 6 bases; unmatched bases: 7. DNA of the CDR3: TGTGCCAGCAGCTTACTCGGACAGGAAAGCGAGCAGTACTTC. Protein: CASSLLGQESEQYF.

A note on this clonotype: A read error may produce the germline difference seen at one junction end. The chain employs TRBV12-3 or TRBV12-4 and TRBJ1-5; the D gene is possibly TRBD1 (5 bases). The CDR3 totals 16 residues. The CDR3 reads CACSLGWGGSNQPQHF. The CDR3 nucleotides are TGTGCCTGCAGTTTAGGGTGGGGGGGGAGCAATCAGCCCCAGCATTTT.

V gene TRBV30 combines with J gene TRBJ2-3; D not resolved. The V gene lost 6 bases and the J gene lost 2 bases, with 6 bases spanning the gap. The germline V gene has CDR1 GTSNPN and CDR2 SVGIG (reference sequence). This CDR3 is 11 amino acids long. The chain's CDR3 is CACSFTDTQYF. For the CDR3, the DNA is TGTGCCTGTTCATTCACAGATACGCAGTATTTT. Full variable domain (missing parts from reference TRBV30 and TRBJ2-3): SQTIHQWPATLVQPVGSPLSLECTVEGTSNPNLYWYRQAAGRGLQLLFYSVGIGQISSEVPQNLSASRPQDRQFILSSKKLLLSDSGFYLCACSFTDTQYFGPGTRLTVL.

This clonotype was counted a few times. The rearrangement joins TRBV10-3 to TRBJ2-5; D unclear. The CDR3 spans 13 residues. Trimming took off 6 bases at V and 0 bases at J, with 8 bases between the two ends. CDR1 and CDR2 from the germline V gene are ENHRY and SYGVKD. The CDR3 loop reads CAIRVQDQETQYF. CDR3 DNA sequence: TGTGCCATCAGAGTACAAGACCAAGAGACCCAGTACTTC.

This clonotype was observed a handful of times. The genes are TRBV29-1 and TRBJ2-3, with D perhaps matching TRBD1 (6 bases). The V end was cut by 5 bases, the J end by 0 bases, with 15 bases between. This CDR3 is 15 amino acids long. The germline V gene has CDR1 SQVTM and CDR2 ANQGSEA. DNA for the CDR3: TGCAGCGTTTCTCAGGGGCTGTTGAGCACAGATACGCAGTATTTT. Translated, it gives CSVSQGLLSTDTQYF.

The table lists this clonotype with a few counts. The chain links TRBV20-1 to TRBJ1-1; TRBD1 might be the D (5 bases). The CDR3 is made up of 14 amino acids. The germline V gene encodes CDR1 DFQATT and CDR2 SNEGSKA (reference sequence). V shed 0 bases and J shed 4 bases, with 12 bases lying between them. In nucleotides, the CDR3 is TGCAGTGCTAGAGATCCTGAGGGGTCCACTGAAGCTTTCTTT. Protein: CSARDPEGSTEAFF.

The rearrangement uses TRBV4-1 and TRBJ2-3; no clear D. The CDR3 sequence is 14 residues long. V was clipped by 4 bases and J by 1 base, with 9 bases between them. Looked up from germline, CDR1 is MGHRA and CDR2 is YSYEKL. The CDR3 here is CASSPLIRTDTQYF. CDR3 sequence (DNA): TGCGCCAGCAGCCCACTCATACGCACAGATACGCAGTATTTT.

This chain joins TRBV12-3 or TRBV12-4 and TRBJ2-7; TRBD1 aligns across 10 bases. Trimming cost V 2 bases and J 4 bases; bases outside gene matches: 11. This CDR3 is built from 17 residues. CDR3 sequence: CASSLRGQGPYMYEQYF. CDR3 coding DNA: TGTGCCAGCAGTTTAAGGGGACAGGGGCCCTACATGTACGAGCAGTACTTC.

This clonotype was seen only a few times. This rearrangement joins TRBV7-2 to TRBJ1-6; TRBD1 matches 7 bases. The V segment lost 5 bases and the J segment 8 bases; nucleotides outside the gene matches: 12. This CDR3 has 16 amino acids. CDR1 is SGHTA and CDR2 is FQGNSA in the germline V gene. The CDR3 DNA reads TGTGCCAGCAGCCTACTCTTGAGACAGGGAGATTCACCCCTCCACTTT. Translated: CASSLLLRQGDSPLHF.

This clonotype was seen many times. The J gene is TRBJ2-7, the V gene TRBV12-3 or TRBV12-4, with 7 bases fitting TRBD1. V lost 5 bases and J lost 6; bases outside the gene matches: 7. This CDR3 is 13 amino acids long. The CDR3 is CASSLGTEAEQYV. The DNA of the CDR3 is TGTGCCAGCAGTCTGGGGACAGAGGCCGAGCAGTACGTC.

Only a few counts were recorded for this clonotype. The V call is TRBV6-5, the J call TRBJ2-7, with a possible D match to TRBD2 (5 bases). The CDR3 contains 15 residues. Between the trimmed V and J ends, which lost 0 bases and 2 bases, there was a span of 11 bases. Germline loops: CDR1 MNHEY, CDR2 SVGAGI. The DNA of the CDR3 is TGTGCCAGCAGTTACTCGACCGGGATCCCCTACGAGCAGTACTTC. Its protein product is CASSYSTGIPYEQYF.

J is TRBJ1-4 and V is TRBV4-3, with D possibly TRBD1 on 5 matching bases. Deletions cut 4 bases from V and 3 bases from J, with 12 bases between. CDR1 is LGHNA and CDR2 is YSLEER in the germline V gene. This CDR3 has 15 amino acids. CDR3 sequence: CASSPREWANEKLFF. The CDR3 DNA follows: TGCGCCAGCAGCCCCAGGGAGTGGGCTAATGAAAAACTGTTTTTT.

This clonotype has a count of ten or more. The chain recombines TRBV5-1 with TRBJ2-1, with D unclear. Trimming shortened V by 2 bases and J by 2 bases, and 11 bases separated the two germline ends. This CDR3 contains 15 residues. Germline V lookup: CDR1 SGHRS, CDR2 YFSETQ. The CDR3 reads CASSFGALTYNEQFF. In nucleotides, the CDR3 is TGCGCCAGCAGCTTCGGAGCCTTGACCTACAATGAGCAGTTCTTC.

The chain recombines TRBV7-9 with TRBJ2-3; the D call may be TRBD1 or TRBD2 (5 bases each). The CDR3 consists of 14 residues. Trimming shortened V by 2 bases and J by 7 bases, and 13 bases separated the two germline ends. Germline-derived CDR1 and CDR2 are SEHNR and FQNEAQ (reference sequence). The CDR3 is CASSLPVGANTQYF. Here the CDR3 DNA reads TGTGCCAGCAGCTTACCCGTCGGGGCAAATACGCAGTATTTT.

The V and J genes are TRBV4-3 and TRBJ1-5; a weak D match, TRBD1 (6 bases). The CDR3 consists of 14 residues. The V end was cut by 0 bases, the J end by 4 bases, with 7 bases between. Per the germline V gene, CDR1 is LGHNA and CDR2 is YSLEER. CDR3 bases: TGCGCCAGCAGCCAAGAAGGGGGGAATCAGCCCCAGCATTTT. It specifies CASSQEGGNQPQHF.

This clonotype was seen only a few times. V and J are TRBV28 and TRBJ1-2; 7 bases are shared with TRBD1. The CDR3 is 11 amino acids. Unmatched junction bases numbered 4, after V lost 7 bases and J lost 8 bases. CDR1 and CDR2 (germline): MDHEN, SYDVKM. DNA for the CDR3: TGTGCCAGCACCGACAGGGCCGGCTACACCTTC. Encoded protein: CASTDRAGYTF.

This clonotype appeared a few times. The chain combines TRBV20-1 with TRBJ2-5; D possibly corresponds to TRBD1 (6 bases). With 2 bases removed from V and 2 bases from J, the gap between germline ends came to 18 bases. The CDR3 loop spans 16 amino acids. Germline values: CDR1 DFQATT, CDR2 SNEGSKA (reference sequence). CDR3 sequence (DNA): TGCAGTGCTAGATCCCCCGCGGACAGCGATCAAGAGACCCAGTACTTC. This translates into CSARSPADSDQETQYF.

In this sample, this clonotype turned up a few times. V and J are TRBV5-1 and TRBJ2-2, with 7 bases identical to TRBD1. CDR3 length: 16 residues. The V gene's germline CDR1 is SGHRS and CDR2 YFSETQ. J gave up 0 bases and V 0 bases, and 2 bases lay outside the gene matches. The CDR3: CASSLAGTANTGELFF. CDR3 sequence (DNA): TGCGCCAGCAGCTTGGCCGGGACAGCGAACACCGGGGAGCTGTTTTTT.

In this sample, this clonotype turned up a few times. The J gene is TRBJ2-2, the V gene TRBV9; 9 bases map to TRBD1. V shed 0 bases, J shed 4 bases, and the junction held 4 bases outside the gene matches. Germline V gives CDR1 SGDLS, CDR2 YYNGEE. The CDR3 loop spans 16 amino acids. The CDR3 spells CASSVVGQGFTGELFF. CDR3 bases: TGTGCCAGCAGCGTAGTAGGACAGGGGTTCACCGGGGAGCTGTTTTTT.

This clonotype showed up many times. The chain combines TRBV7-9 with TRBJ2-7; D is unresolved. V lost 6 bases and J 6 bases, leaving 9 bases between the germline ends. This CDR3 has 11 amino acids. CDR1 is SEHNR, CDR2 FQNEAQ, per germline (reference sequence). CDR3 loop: CASSRTFEQYF. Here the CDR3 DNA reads TGTGCCAGCAGTAGAACCTTCGAGCAGTACTTC. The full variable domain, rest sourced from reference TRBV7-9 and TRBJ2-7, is DTGVSQNPRHKITKRGQNVTFRCDPISEHNRLYWYRQTLGQGPEFLTYFQNEAQLEKSRLLSDRFSAERPKGSFSTLEIQRTEQGDSAMYLCASSRTFEQYFGPGTRLTVT.

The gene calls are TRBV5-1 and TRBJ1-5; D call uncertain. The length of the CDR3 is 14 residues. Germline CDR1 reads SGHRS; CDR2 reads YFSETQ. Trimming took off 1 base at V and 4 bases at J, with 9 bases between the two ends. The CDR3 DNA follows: TGCGCCAGCAGCTTGTTTGGGGAAAATCAGCCCCAGCATTTT. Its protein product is CASSLFGENQPQHF.

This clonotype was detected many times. Here the CDR3 reads CASSQEGPLEQYF. CDR3 DNA: TGTGCCAGCAGCCAAGAGGGACCCCTCGAGCAGTACTTC. This chain connects TRBV3-1 to TRBJ2-7; D may be TRBD1 or TRBD2 (5 bases each). V shed 0 bases and J shed 6 bases, with 9 bases lying between them. The CDR3 sequence is 13 residues long. The germline CDR1 and CDR2 sequences are LGHDT and YNNKEL (reference sequence).

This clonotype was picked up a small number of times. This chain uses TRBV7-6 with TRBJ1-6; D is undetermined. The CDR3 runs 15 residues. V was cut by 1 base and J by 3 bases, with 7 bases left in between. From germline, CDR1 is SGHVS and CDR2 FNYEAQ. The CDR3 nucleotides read TGTGCCAGCAGCTTAGTGCGGGGCTATAATTCACCCCTCCACTTT. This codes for CASSLVRGYNSPLHF.

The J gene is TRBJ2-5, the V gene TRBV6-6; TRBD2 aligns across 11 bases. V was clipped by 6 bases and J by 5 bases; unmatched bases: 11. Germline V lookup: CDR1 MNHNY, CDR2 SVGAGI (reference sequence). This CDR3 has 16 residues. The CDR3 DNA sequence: TGTGCCAGCAGACCAACTATAGCGGGGGGGCACGAGACCCAGTACTTC. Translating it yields CASRPTIAGGHETQYF.

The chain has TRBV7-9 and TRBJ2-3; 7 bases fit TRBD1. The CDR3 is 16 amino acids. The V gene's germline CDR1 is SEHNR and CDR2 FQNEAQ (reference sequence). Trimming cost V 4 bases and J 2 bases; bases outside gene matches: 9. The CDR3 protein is CASSSRQGQTTDTQYF. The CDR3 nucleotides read TGTGCCAGCAGCTCCCGACAGGGACAGACCACAGATACGCAGTATTTT.

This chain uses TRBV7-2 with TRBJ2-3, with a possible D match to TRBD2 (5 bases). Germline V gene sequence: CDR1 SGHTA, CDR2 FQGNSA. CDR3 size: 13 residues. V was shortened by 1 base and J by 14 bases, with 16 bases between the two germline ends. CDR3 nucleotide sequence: TGTGCCAGCAGCTTAGGGACTCCAGGTCCCCCGTATTTT. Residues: CASSLGTPGPPYF.

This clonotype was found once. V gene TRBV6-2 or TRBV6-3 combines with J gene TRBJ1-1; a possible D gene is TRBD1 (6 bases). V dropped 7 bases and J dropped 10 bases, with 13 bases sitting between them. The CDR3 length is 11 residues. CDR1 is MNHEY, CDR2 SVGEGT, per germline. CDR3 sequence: CASTPGGRAFF. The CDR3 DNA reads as TGTGCCAGCACCCCCGGGGGCCGAGCTTTCTTT.